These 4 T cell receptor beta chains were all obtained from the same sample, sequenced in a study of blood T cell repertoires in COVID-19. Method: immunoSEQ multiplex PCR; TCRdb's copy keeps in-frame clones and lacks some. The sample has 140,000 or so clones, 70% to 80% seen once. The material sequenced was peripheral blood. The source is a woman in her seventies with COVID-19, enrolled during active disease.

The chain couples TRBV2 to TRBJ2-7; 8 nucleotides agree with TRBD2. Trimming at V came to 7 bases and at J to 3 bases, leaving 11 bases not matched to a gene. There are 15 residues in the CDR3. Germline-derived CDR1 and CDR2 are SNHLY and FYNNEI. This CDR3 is CASIQGGLAGYEQYF. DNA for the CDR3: TGTGCCAGCATCCAAGGGGGGCTAGCGGGCTACGAGCAGTACTTC.

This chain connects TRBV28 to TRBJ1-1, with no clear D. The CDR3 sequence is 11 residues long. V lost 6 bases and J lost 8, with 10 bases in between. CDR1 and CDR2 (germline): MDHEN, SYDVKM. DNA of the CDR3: TGTGCCAGCAGGTTGACACAAGAAGCTTTCTTT. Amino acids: CASRLTQEAFF.

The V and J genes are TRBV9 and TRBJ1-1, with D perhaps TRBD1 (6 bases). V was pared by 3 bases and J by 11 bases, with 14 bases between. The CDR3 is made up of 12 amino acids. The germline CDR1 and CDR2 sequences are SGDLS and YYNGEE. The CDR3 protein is CASSEGGRGAFF. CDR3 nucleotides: TGTGCCAGCAGCGAGGGGGGGCGTGGGGCTTTCTTT.

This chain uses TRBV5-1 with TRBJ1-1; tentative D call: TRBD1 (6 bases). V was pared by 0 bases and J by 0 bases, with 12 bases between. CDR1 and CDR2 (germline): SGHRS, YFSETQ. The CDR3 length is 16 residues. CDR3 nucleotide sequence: TGCGCCAGCAGCTTGGCCAAGGGGGGGATGAACACTGAAGCTTTCTTT. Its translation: CASSLAKGGMNTEAFF.